What follows describes a single T cell receptor beta chain. The data belong to a study of blood T cell repertoires in COVID-19. Per the original data handling: Amplification of reference gene primers was used by the study to estimate nucleated cell counts. Profiling relied on immunoSEQ multiplex PCR, and the TCRdb table lists in-frame clones only, not all of them. That table is the source of V, J and clone size, and D and trimming were worked out from the DNA. Among 45,000 to 70,000 clones listed, 80% were seen once. This CDR3 spans 17 amino acids. Trimming removed 0 bases from V and 2 bases from J; junction bases left unmatched: 6. Germline V gives CDR1 MNHEY, CDR2 SMNVEV (reference sequence).

The rearrangement uses TRBV27 and TRBJ2-3; 9 nucleotides line up with TRBD2. Sequenced input: peripheral blood. This sequence was found in a man in his fifties or sixties with acute or convalescent COVID-19. CDR3 in amino acids: CASSLSQRGASTDTQYF. The CDR3 bases are TGTGCCAGCAGTTTATCACAGCGGGGGGCCTCCACAGATACGCAGTATTTT.